The 31 T cell receptor beta chains below all came from one sample that was sequenced in a study of early T cells in non-severe SARS-CoV-2 infection. TCRdb passed the 5' RACE reads through MiXCR, listing each CDR3 protein once. Of roughly 30,000 distinct CDR3 sequences in the sample, approximately 5% were seen once. Sequenced sample: whole blood. Receptor source: an adult who was a healthcare worker with PCR-confirmed SARS-CoV-2 infection or an uninfected control (not recorded which).

In its sample, this clonotype was seen many times. The chain combines TRBV15 with TRBJ1-2; weak D call: TRBD1 (5 bases). Germline CDR1 is LNHNV and CDR2 is YYDKDF (reference sequence). The ends were cut back, 0 bases at V and 8 bases at J, with 13 bases in the middle. CDR3 length equals 14 residues. Here the CDR3 DNA reads TGTGCCACCAGCAGAGATCAGACGGGGGACGGCTACACCTTC. It encodes CATSRDQTGDGYTF. The full variable domain, in which reference TRBV15 and TRBJ1-2 provide the parts outside the CDR3, is DAMVIQNPRYQVTQFGKPVTLSCSQTLNHNVMYWYQQKSSQAPKLLFHYYDKDFNNEADTPDNFQSRRPNTSFCFLDIRSPGLGDTAMYLCATSRDQTGDGYTFGSGTRLTVV.

At least ten counts were recorded for this clonotype. The chain combines TRBV7-2 with TRBJ2-5; possible D gene TRBD2, 6 bases. This CDR3 is 17 amino acids long. The V end lost 2 bases, the J end lost 5 bases, and 21 bases lay between the germline ends. Germline CDR1 is SGHTA and CDR2 is FQGNSA. The CDR3: CASSLILRTIGEETQYF. In DNA, the CDR3 is TGTGCCAGCAGCTTAATTTTAAGGACTATAGGGGAGGAGACCCAGTACTTC.

This clonotype came up many times. This chain links TRBV2 with TRBJ1-1; no clear D. CDR3 size: 12 residues. CDR1 is SNHLY and CDR2 is FYNNEI in the germline V gene. The V end was cut by 4 bases, the J end by 0 bases, with 3 bases between. CDR3 bases: TGTGCCAGCAGTGCGTTGAACACTGAAGCTTTCTTT. This translates into CASSALNTEAFF. The complete variable domain, with remaining parts taken from reference TRBV2 and TRBJ1-1, reads EPEVTQTPSHQVTQMGQEVILRCVPISNHLYFYWYRQILGQKVEFLVSFYNNEISEKSEIFDDQFSVERPDGSNFTLKIRSTKLEDSAMYFCASSALNTEAFFGQGTRLTVV.

This clonotype was observed many times. This chain connects TRBV20-1 to TRBJ2-3; 7 nucleotides align to TRBD1. With V trimmed by 1 base and J by 0 bases, 4 bases remained unmatched. Germline-derived CDR1 and CDR2 are DFQATT and SNEGSKA (reference sequence). The CDR3 runs to 15 residues. The CDR3 here is CSARGPRGSTDTQYF. The DNA for the CDR3 is TGCAGTGCTAGAGGTCCCAGGGGGAGCACAGATACGCAGTATTTT.

This clonotype has a count of ten or more. The chain joins TRBV19 to TRBJ1-1; no clear D. Trimming pared 7 bases from V and 0 bases from J, leaving 3 bases between. Germline lookup yields CDR1 LNHDA and CDR2 SQIVND (reference sequence). CDR3 length: 11 residues. CDR3 sequence: CASTMNTEAFF. The CDR3 bases are TGTGCCAGTACGATGAACACTGAAGCTTTCTTT.

This clonotype was seen ten or more times. The chain uses TRBV24-1 and TRBJ2-1, with 7 positions matching TRBD1. CDR1 and CDR2 (germline): KGHDR, SFDVKD. J lost 9 bases, V lost 4 bases, and 5 bases had no gene match. This CDR3 contains 13 residues. CDR3 region: CATSDPPGGEQFF. CDR3 DNA: TGTGCCACCAGTGACCCTCCAGGGGGTGAGCAGTTCTTC.

This clonotype was detected ten times or more. The V gene is TRBV25-1, the J gene TRBJ1-6; TRBD1 matches at 7 bases. J was trimmed by 10 bases and V by 4 bases; bases with no gene match: 10. This CDR3 has 15 amino acids. Germline CDR1 is MGHDK and CDR2 is SYGVNS. The CDR3: CASSGYQAGGSPLHF. Written as DNA, the CDR3 is TGTGCCAGCAGTGGATATCAGGCAGGGGGGTCACCCCTCCACTTT.

The sample holds many counts of this clonotype. The V call is TRBV9, the J call TRBJ2-7, with no clear D. The V gene lost 4 bases and the J gene lost 3 bases, with 17 bases spanning the gap. The CDR3 sequence is 15 residues long. Germline lookup yields CDR1 SGDLS and CDR2 YYNGEE. This CDR3 is CASSPHGQAVYEQYF. CDR3 DNA: TGTGCCAGCAGCCCCCATGGGCAGGCGGTCTACGAGCAGTACTTC.

The chain employs TRBV12-3 or TRBV12-4 and TRBJ2-1; 8 bases agree with TRBD2. This CDR3 spans 15 amino acids. The trim removed 6 bases at V and 6 bases at J, leaving 10 bases unmatched. In nucleotides, the CDR3 is TGTGCCAGCAGCGCGACGGGACTAGTCGGCAATGAGCAGTTCTTC. Translating it yields CASSATGLVGNEQFF.

This clonotype was counted ten times or more. The chain recombines TRBV6-4 with TRBJ2-1; 13 bases agree with TRBD2. The V segment lost 3 bases and the J segment 5 bases; nucleotides outside the gene matches: 1. This CDR3 is built from 15 residues. Germline assignment: CDR1 MRHNA and CDR2 SNTAGT. In DNA form, the CDR3 reads TGTGCCAGCAGTGAGGGGACTAGCGGGGACAATGAGCAGTTCTTC. It is translated as CASSEGTSGDNEQFF.

This clonotype showed up many times. This chain joins TRBV3-1 and TRBJ2-1; D gene ambiguous. V lost 3 bases, J lost 6 bases, and 12 bases lay in between. Germline assignment: CDR1 LGHDT and CDR2 YNNKEL (reference sequence). The CDR3 is made up of 14 amino acids. CDR3 residues: CASSHGMGSNEQFF. The CDR3 region has the DNA TGTGCCAGCAGCCACGGCATGGGGTCCAATGAGCAGTTCTTC.

This clonotype was seen ten or more times. The V gene is TRBV20-1, the J gene TRBJ1-2, with D tentatively TRBD1 (6 bases). This CDR3 is 13 amino acids long. Per germline, CDR1 DFQATT and CDR2 SNEGSKA (reference sequence). V was pared by 3 bases and J by 1 base, with 9 bases between. In nucleotides, the CDR3 is TGCAGTGCTAGGGACAGCCTTAACTATGGCTACACCTTC. Translating gives CSARDSLNYGYTF.

This clonotype was seen many times. This chain connects TRBV11-3 to TRBJ2-3, with D uncertain. Trimming removed 1 base from V and 2 bases from J, with 7 bases in between. CDR1 and CDR2 (germline): SGHNT, YENEEA. The CDR3 loop spans 14 amino acids. The CDR3: CASSLGPLTDTQYF. The DNA for the CDR3 is TGTGCCAGCAGCTTAGGGCCCCTCACAGATACGCAGTATTTT.

In this sample, this clonotype is medium-sized. The chain combines TRBV5-1 with TRBJ2-5; no clear D gene. CDR1 is SGHRS, CDR2 YFSETQ, per germline. Trimming cost V 0 bases and J 2 bases, with 5 bases left between them. The CDR3 has 13 amino acids. The CDR3 DNA reads as TGCGCCAGCAGCTTGGAGTATCAAGAGACCCAGTACTTC. Its protein is CASSLEYQETQYF.

The chain links TRBV6-1 to TRBJ1-5; no clear D. CDR3 size: 15 residues. V lost 2 bases, J lost 3 bases, and 11 bases lay in between. CDR1 is MNHNS, CDR2 SASEGT, per germline. The DNA of the CDR3 is TGTGCCAGCAGTGAAATGTCGCAGTACAATCAGCCCCAGCATTTT. The encoded protein is CASSEMSQYNQPQHF.

This clonotype was seen many times. The chain joins TRBV5-6 to TRBJ2-1; D not certain. The V end was cut by 2 bases, the J end by 5 bases, with 8 bases between. The CDR3 has 13 amino acids. Germline CDR1 SGHDT, CDR2 YYEEEE. The chain's CDR3 is CASSLLINNEQFF. The DNA of the CDR3 is TGTGCCAGCAGCTTATTGATCAACAATGAGCAGTTCTTC.

This clonotype was counted many times. This rearrangement joins TRBV6-6 to TRBJ1-4, with 7 bases fitting TRBD1. The CDR3 sequence is 18 residues long. J gave up 4 bases and V 6 bases, and 17 bases lay outside the gene matches. Germline V gene data show CDR1 as MNHNY and CDR2 as SVGAGI (reference sequence). Here the CDR3 DNA reads TGTGCCAGCAGCCCCATTATTGGGCAGGGGGGCGGTAATGAAAAACTGTTTTTT. Translating it yields CASSPIIGQGGGNEKLFF.

The chain links TRBV7-8 to TRBJ2-1; a possible D gene is TRBD1 (6 bases). Germline CDR1 and CDR2: SGHVS and FQNEAQ. The CDR3 runs to 15 residues. The V end was cut by 2 bases, the J end by 3 bases, with 11 bases between. CDR3 region: CASSLNGQSYNEQFF. The CDR3 DNA reads TGTGCCAGCAGCTTAAACGGACAGAGCTACAATGAGCAGTTCTTC. The full variable domain, in which reference TRBV7-8 and TRBJ2-1 provide the parts outside the CDR3, is GAGVSQSPRYKVAKRGQDVALRCDPISGHVSLFWYQQALGQGPEFLTYFQNEAQLDKSGLPSDRFFAERPEGSVSTLKIQRTQQEDSAVYLCASSLNGQSYNEQFFGPGTRLTVL.

This clonotype was seen at least ten times. The gene calls are TRBV7-6 and TRBJ2-3, with D possibly TRBD2 on 5 matching bases. Germline CDR1 and CDR2: SGHVS and FNYEAQ. The CDR3 has 17 residues. The V end was cut by 1 base, the J end by 4 bases, with 18 bases between. The CDR3 reads CASSLGSLRGSPDTQYF. CDR3 DNA: TGTGCCAGCAGCTTAGGTTCCCTCCGGGGTTCGCCAGATACGCAGTATTTT.

The chain uses TRBV6-2 or TRBV6-3 and TRBJ2-1; D tentatively fits TRBD1 or TRBD2 (5 bases each). CDR3 size: 14 residues. Germline assignment: CDR1 MNHEY and CDR2 SVGEGT. Trimming took 4 bases from V and 4 from J, leaving 11 bases between them. CDR3 bases: TGTGCCAGCAGTTCCCGGGACGAATACAATGAGCAGTTCTTC. Amino acid sequence: CASSSRDEYNEQFF.

This clonotype was observed many times. This chain links TRBV19 with TRBJ2-1, with D tentatively TRBD1 (6 bases). In germline, CDR1 is LNHDA, CDR2 SQIVND (reference sequence). Deletions cut 6 bases from V and 6 bases from J, with 18 bases between. The CDR3 length is 15 residues. The CDR3 coding sequence is TGTGCCAGTAGCCCCCAACAGGGTCTAGCCAATGAGCAGTTCTTC. This gives the protein CASSPQQGLANEQFF.

The table lists this clonotype with many counts. This rearrangement joins TRBV9 to TRBJ2-7; 8 nucleotides align to TRBD1. V dropped 0 bases and J dropped 5; count of bases not matched to a gene: 7. Germline CDR1 and CDR2: SGDLS and YYNGEE. This CDR3 is built from 15 residues. CDR3 DNA: TGTGCCAGCAGCGTAGAACCCAGGGGGCTGGACGAGCAGTACTTC. Translation: CASSVEPRGLDEQYF.

This clonotype was detected ten times or more. The CDR3 loop reads CASSPSGGSTDTQYF. CDR3 DNA: TGTGCCAGCAGCCCAAGCGGGGGTAGCACAGATACGCAGTATTTT. V usage is TRBV7-9 and J usage is TRBJ2-3; 8 positions match TRBD2. V shed 5 bases, J shed 0 bases, and the junction held 4 bases outside the gene matches. CDR1 is SEHNR, CDR2 FQNEAQ, per germline (reference sequence). The CDR3 consists of 15 residues. The full variable domain, completed using reference TRBV7-9 and TRBJ2-3, is DTGVSQNPRHKITKRGQNVTFRCDPISEHNRLYWYRQTLGQGPEFLTYFQNEAQLEKSRLLSDRFSAERPKGSFSTLEIQRTEQGDSAMYLCASSPSGGSTDTQYFGPGTRLTVL.

The V gene is TRBV5-1, the J gene TRBJ2-3, with D possibly matching TRBD2 (5 bases). This CDR3 spans 15 amino acids. Trimming took off 1 base at V and 3 bases at J, with 12 bases between the two ends. Germline loops: CDR1 SGHRS, CDR2 YFSETQ. This CDR3 reads CASSLRGLRTDTQYF. DNA for the CDR3: TGCGCCAGCAGCTTGCGGGGATTGCGGACAGATACGCAGTATTTT.

V gene TRBV27 combines with J gene TRBJ1-6; TRBD1 is a possible D gene (5 bases). Germline V CDR1 and CDR2: MNHEY, SMNVEV (reference sequence). The V end was cut by 6 bases, the J end by 9 bases, with 15 bases between. The CDR3 has 14 amino acids. As DNA, the CDR3 is TGTGCCAGCAGCGGGCGGCAGGGCGGTTCACCCCTCCACTTT. Its protein product is CASSGRQGGSPLHF.

At least ten counts were recorded for this clonotype. V gene TRBV6-5 combines with J gene TRBJ2-7; 7 nucleotides match TRBD1. V was clipped by 1 base and J by 1 base; unmatched bases: 1. The CDR3 extends over 14 amino acids. CDR1 is MNHEY and CDR2 is SVGAGI in the germline V gene. CDR3 protein: CASSYWGQSYEQYF. CDR3 coding DNA: TGTGCCAGCAGTTACTGGGGACAGTCCTACGAGCAGTACTTC.

This clonotype was seen many times. The chain uses TRBV6-1 and TRBJ2-5, with 8 positions matching TRBD1. V lost 9 bases, J lost 5 bases, and 5 bases stayed unmatched. The germline gives CDR1 MNHNS, CDR2 SASEGT. CDR3 size: 12 residues. CDR3 sequence reads: CASSRGLETQYF. The CDR3 coding sequence is TGTGCCAGTTCCAGGGGGCTGGAGACCCAGTACTTC.

This clonotype occurred many times. V gene TRBV6-2 or TRBV6-3 combines with J gene TRBJ2-2; D might be TRBD1 or TRBD2, each matching 5 bases. The CDR3 has 12 residues. Germline loops: CDR1 MNHEY, CDR2 SVGEGT. V lost 11 bases to trimming and J lost 6 bases, with 13 bases between them. The CDR3 DNA reads TGTGCCTGTCGGGGCGGACCCGGGGAGCTGTTTTTT. Protein product: CACRGGPGELFF.

This clonotype was picked up many times. The chain uses TRBV28 and TRBJ2-5; TRBD2 agrees at 9 bases. The V and J ends lost 4 bases and 3 bases, in that order; junction bases with no gene match: 9. CDR3 length: 16 residues. The germline CDR1 and CDR2 sequences are MDHEN and SYDVKM. The DNA of the CDR3 is TGTGCCAGCAGTTCGGGAGCGGGGGGCTTTAAAGAGACCCAGTACTTC. Protein: CASSSGAGGFKETQYF.

This clonotype was counted a few times. The chain uses TRBV29-1 and TRBJ1-4; 9 positions agree with TRBD1. J was trimmed by 9 bases and V by 7 bases; bases with no gene match: 9. The CDR3 length is 13 residues. Germline-derived CDR1 and CDR2 are SQVTM and ANQGSEA. CDR3 amino acids: CSAQGAIGQKLFF. As DNA, the CDR3 is TGCAGCGCACAGGGGGCGATTGGGCAAAAACTGTTTTTT.

This clonotype was seen repeatedly, ten times or more. The chain uses TRBV6-5 and TRBJ2-7, with a tentative D call TRBD2 (5 bases). The CDR3 spans 11 residues. The germline V and J ends were trimmed by 6 bases and 9 bases, with 12 bases remaining between them. Germline-derived CDR1 and CDR2 are MNHEY and SVGAGI. The CDR3 sequence is CASSSGIGQYF. The CDR3 region has the DNA TGTGCCAGCAGCTCCGGGATCGGGCAGTACTTC.